This TCR beta chain originates from a study of blood T cell repertoires in COVID-19. The wider study: From T cells, B-cell-depleted T cells, or PBMCs came the material, which was cDNA or gDNA.

The assay was immunoSEQ multiplex PCR, and TCRdb's table has in-frame clones only and misses some. The repertoire has about 60,000 clones, 78% of them found once; the top ten carry approximately 12%. With respect to this clone: This specimen includes other DNA sequences encoding the same CDR3.

Sequenced: peripheral blood. The sequence came from a man older than 75 with acute or convalescent COVID-19.

The CDR3 DNA is TGTGCCAGCAGTGAAAGAGGAGCAAGCTCCTACAATGAGCAGTTCTTC. As protein: CASSERGASSYNEQFF. V usage is TRBV2 and J usage is TRBJ2-1, with D uncertain. The CDR3 covers 16 residues. The germline CDR1 and CDR2 sequences are SNHLY and FYNNEI. V was trimmed by 2 bases and J by 0 bases, leaving 11 bases between them.